The entry that follows covers one T cell receptor (beta chain) sequence. This entry belongs to a study of control samples from healthy donors and cancer patients. Repertoires were generated with immunoSEQ multiplex PCR, while TCRdb's copy carries only in-frame clones and drops some. The sample yields about 71,000 clones, roughly 91% seen once. This CDR3 comprises 15 residues. V dropped 0 bases and J dropped 4; count of bases not matched to a gene: 3. Germline V gene sequence: CDR1 MNHNY, CDR2 SVGAGI (reference sequence). The receptor comes from a man in his 60s with lung cancer. The specimen was PBMCs. The chain uses TRBV6-6 and TRBJ2-3; TRBD1 aligns across 8 bases. The CDR3 DNA reads as TGTGCCAGCAGTTACTCCCTGGACAGGGCAGATACGCAGTATTTT. This gives the protein CASSYSLDRADTQYF.